Listed below are T cell receptor beta chains from one sample, sequenced in a study of blood T cell repertoires in COVID-19. Libraries were prepared by immunoSEQ multiplex PCR; TCRdb keeps only in-frame clonotypes and omits some of them. The table includes 140,000 to 150,000 clones, 80% to 90% detected once. The sample consisted of peripheral blood. These receptors originate from a woman between 55 and 75 years old with COVID-19, enrolled during active disease. CDR3s include the opening cysteine and the closing phenylalanine or tryptophan. D genes are given only for firm matches. Size is stated for part of the rows, as once, few or many counts, or as a class when the clone is expanded.

abundance | j_gene | d_gene | v_gene | CDR3nt | CDR3aa
- | TRBJ1-1 | - | TRBV7-3 | TGTGCCAGCGCCTTACAGGGTAGCACTGAAGCTTTCTTT | CASALQGSTEAFF
- | TRBJ1-3 | - | TRBV5-8 | TGTGCCAGCAGCTTTTGGGCAGGCAGAACTGGAAACACCATATATTTT | CASSFWAGRTGNTIYF
- | TRBJ2-3 | TRBD2 | TRBV4-3 | TGCGCCAGCAGCCAGGAAAGGACTAGATGGATCCCAGATACGCAGTATTTT | CASSQERTRWIPDTQYF
- | TRBJ1-1 | - | TRBV4-2 | TGTGCCAGCAGCCAAGAAGCTTGGGGGGTGAACACTGAAGCTTTCTTT | CASSQEAWGVNTEAFF
- | TRBJ2-3 | - | TRBV5-1 | TGCGCCAGCAGCCCCGACTCGAGCACAGATACGCAGTATTTT | CASSPDSSTDTQYF
- | TRBJ2-3 | TRBD1 | TRBV5-1 | TGCGCCAGCAGCCTGACAGGGGGCGGGTCAGATACGCAGTATTTT | CASSLTGGGSDTQYF
- | TRBJ2-5 | TRBD2 | TRBV5-1 | TGCGCCAGCAGCTTGCTACTAGCGGAAGAGACCCAGTACTTC | CASSLLLAEETQYF
- | TRBJ1-1 | - | TRBV6-2/TRBV6-3 | TGTGCCAGCAGTTACACAGGTATTGGCACTGAAGCTTTCTTT | CASSYTGIGTEAFF
- | TRBJ2-2 | - | TRBV4-1 | TGCGCCAGCAGCCATTATATCCTGACGGAGACAGTCACCGGGGAGCTGTTTTTT | CASSHYILTETVTGELFF
- | TRBJ1-1 | - | TRBV7-2 | TGTGCCAGCAGCTTAGCGCGGGGCCGGGGAGCTTTCTTT | CASSLARGRGAFF
- | TRBJ1-5 | - | TRBV4-1 | TGCGCCAGCAGCCAAGAGACCGGGACACCCATCAATCAGCCCCAGCATTTT | CASSQETGTPINQPQHF
- | TRBJ1-2 | TRBD1 | TRBV10-3 | TGTGCCCTAGGACAGGGGGCCGACTATGGCTACACCTTC | CALGQGADYGYTF
- | TRBJ1-6 | TRBD1 | TRBV19 | TGTGCCAGTAGTGCCACGACAGGGGCTTTCAATTCACCCCTCCACTTT | CASSATTGAFNSPLHF
- | TRBJ2-7 | - | TRBV5-6 | TGTGCCAGCAGCTTGGCCGGGGTCTCCTACGAGCAGTACTTC | CASSLAGVSYEQYF
- | TRBJ2-5 | TRBD1 | TRBV19 | TGTGCCAGTAGCAACCGAGGACAGGGGGCGCGGGAGACCCAGTACTTC | CASSNRGQGARETQYF
once | TRBJ2-3 | - | TRBV2 | TGTGCCAGCACCCTACTACGAGACGGGGATACGCAGTATTTT | CASTLLRDGDTQYF
- | TRBJ1-1 | TRBD1 | TRBV18 | TGTGCCAGCTCACCTAACAGGGGGAGGTGGACTGAAGCTTTCTTT | CASSPNRGRWTEAFF
- | TRBJ2-7 | TRBD1 | TRBV5-5 | TGTGCCAGCAGCGGCCGGGACAGTTCCTACGAGCAGTACTTC | CASSGRDSSYEQYF
- | TRBJ1-2 | TRBD1 | TRBV7-6 | TGTGCCAGCAGCCGGTACCGTCAGGGGGCCCAGCTGAACTATGGCTACACCTTC | CASSRYRQGAQLNYGYTF
once | TRBJ1-1 | - | TRBV5-1 | TGCGCCAGCAGCCGGGGTTTTGGAACTGAAGCTTTCTTT | CASSRGFGTEAFF
- | TRBJ1-2 | TRBD1 | TRBV4-1 | TGCGCCAGCAGCCATTCTACAGGGGAAGCTAACTATGGCTACACCTTC | CASSHSTGEANYGYTF
- | TRBJ2-3 | - | TRBV5-1 | TGCGCCAGCAGCTCGGGGGAAGCTACGCAGTATTTT | CASSSGEATQYF
- | TRBJ2-5 | - | TRBV4-3 | TGCGCCAGCAGCCAACAGGGCGGGGATCCAGGGGAGACCCAGTACTTC | CASSQQGGDPGETQYF
- | TRBJ2-1 | - | TRBV7-2 | TGTGCCAGCAGGCCTACAGGGATTTCCTACAATGAGCAGTTCTTC | CASRPTGISYNEQFF
- | TRBJ1-4 | TRBD1 | TRBV29-1 | TGCAGCGCCCCCGGTCCAGTTGGGACAGGGATTGAAAAACTGTTTTTT | CSAPGPVGTGIEKLFF
- | TRBJ2-3 | - | TRBV7-3 | TGTGCCAGCAGCTTAACCTATGACCTCCGAGGGACAGATACGCAGTATTTT | CASSLTYDLRGTDTQYF
- | TRBJ1-1 | - | TRBV5-1 | TGCGCCAGCAGCAGAGAGACAGGCGTGAACACTGAAGCTTTCTTT | CASSRETGVNTEAFF
- | TRBJ1-4 | TRBD1 | TRBV29-1 | TGCAGCGTTCCGGGACAGGGGGGTGAAAAACTGTTTTTT | CSVPGQGGEKLFF
- | TRBJ1-2 | - | TRBV6-5 | TGTGCCAGCAGTCGGCCACAGGGACACTATGGCTACACCTTC | CASSRPQGHYGYTF
- | TRBJ1-6 | - | TRBV10-3 | TGTGCCATCCGGGATCGTCTAAACTCCTATAATTCACCCCTCCACTTT | CAIRDRLNSYNSPLHF
- | TRBJ2-2 | - | TRBV6-1 | TGTGCCAGCAGTGATTACTATCAGAACACCGGGGAGCTGTTTTTT | CASSDYYQNTGELFF
- | TRBJ2-5 | - | TRBV29-1 | TGCAGCGTTGAGACAGTAGAGACCCAGTACTTC | CSVETVETQYF
- | TRBJ1-3 | TRBD1 | TRBV12-5 | TGTGCTAGTGGTTTGGACCAAGGGACAGGAATCTTTGGAAACACCATATATTTT | CASGLDQGTGIFGNTIYF
- | TRBJ2-7 | - | TRBV4-3 | TGCGCCAGCAGCCAAGAGGAAATAGGGGTTACAAGCTCCTACGAGCAGTACTTC | CASSQEEIGVTSSYEQYF
- | TRBJ2-7 | - | TRBV21-1 | TGTGCCAGCAGCAAAAGGGTTCGACAGGTTGGCGAGCAGTACTTC | CASSKRVRQVGEQYF
- | TRBJ2-5 | - | TRBV27 | TGTGCCAGCAGTTCCCTACCCTTGAGGACCCAGTACTTC | CASSSLPLRTQYF
- | TRBJ1-1 | TRBD1 | TRBV4-1 | TGCGCCAGCAGCCAGCGGACAGGAAACACTGAAGCTTTCTTT | CASSQRTGNTEAFF
- | TRBJ2-7 | TRBD1 | TRBV5-4 | TGTGCCAGCAGGCCTGGGACAGGGCGCGACGAGCAGTACTTC | CASRPGTGRDEQYF
- | TRBJ2-7 | - | TRBV15 | TGTGCCACCAGCAGAGATCTCGTGCGGGGTTACGAGCAGTACTTC | CATSRDLVRGYEQYF
- | TRBJ2-3 | TRBD2 | TRBV5-1 | TGCGCCAGCAGTCTTGCGGGGGGTGCAGATACGCAGTATTTT | CASSLAGGADTQYF